The rows below give T cell receptor beta chains drawn from one sample of a study of blood T cell repertoires in COVID-19. The method was immunoSEQ multiplex PCR; TCRdb's version includes in-frame clones alone and lacks a portion of them. The sample yields 90,000 to 120,000 clones, 80% to 90% seen once. Material: PBMCs or T cells enriched from blood (not recorded which). Receptor source: a woman in her 50s who had recovered from COVID-19. CDR3s include the opening cysteine and the closing phenylalanine or tryptophan. The order of the fields is CDR3 length, D gene, V gene, clone size, J gene, CDR3 DNA, CDR3 protein. A D gene is named only where the DNA matches it firmly. Clone size appears in some rows only: once, few, many, or a class for an expanded clone.

17	TRBD2	TRBV15	NA	TRBJ2-3	TGTGCCACCAGCAGAGCGCCGGGACTAGACTATACAGATACGCAGTATTTT	CATSRAPGLDYTDTQYF
16	NA	TRBV24-1	NA	TRBJ2-1	TGTGCCACCAGTGATTTTAGGACTTCCACCTACAATGAGCAGTTCTTC	CATSDFRTSTYNEQFF
15	TRBD1	TRBV10-3	few	TRBJ1-4	TGTGCCATCAGTGATACAGGGGGCGTTTATGAAAAACTGTTTTTT	CAISDTGGVYEKLFF
15	NA	TRBV5-1	NA	TRBJ2-7	TGCGCCAGCAGCTTGTCCCCAATCCCCTCCTACGAGCAGTACTTC	CASSLSPIPSYEQYF
16	TRBD1	TRBV5-1	NA	TRBJ1-2	TGCGCCAGCAGCCCGCTGGGCGACAGGGGCCTATATGGCTACACCTTC	CASSPLGDRGLYGYTF
12	NA	TRBV11-2	NA	TRBJ2-7	TGTGCCAGCAGCTTAGGCAGGGGCGAGCAGTACTTC	CASSLGRGEQYF
17	TRBD2	TRBV4-2	NA	TRBJ2-2	TGTGCCAGCAGCCAAGAGAGATCCGGGAGGGGCACCGGGGAGCTGTTTTTT	CASSQERSGRGTGELFF
13	NA	TRBV5-1	few	TRBJ2-7	TGCGCCAGCAGCTTGTCTCAGTACTACGAGCAGTACTTC	CASSLSQYYEQYF
15	TRBD1	TRBV15	NA	TRBJ2-5	TGTGCCACCAGCAGGGGGACAGGGGGCGAAGAGACCCAGTACTTC	CATSRGTGGEETQYF
16	TRBD2	TRBV3-1/TRBV3-2	few	TRBJ2-7	TGTGCCAGCAGCCCTGAGACTAGCTGGGCGACCTTGGGGCAGTACTTC	CASSPETSWATLGQYF
14	NA	TRBV11-2	NA	TRBJ2-1	TGTGCCAGCAGCTTAGTGGGTAGCTCAAGTGAGCAGTTCTTC	CASSLVGSSSEQFF
15	TRBD1	TRBV5-1	NA	TRBJ1-6	TGCGCCAGCAGACCGGATGGGGGACAGGGGTTCACCCTCCACTTT	CASRPDGGQGFTLHF
12	NA	TRBV11-2	NA	TRBJ1-2	TGTGCCAGCAGCTTAGCGGTAGTGGGCTACACCTTC	CASSLAVVGYTF